This T cell receptor beta chain is drawn from a study of blood T cell repertoires in COVID-19. As for the study in general: Sites across the United States, Italy and Spain contributed samples from acute and convalescent COVID-19. PBMCs, B-cell-depleted T cells, or T cells were the source of the cDNA or gDNA that made up the material.

Germline assignment: CDR1 SEHNR and CDR2 FQNEAQ (reference sequence). V was trimmed by 5 bases and J by 4 bases, leaving 16 bases between them. The CDR3 length is 15 residues. Participant ages covered roughly 18 to 89 years across some 25 US areas. Per the study methods: Amplifying reference gene primers gave estimates of nucleated cell counts. The data were produced by immunoSEQ multiplex PCR, yet TCRdb's version contains in-frame clones alone and is incomplete. V and J calls and clone size follow that table, whereas D and trimming were derived from the DNA. Here the sample spans about 170,000 clones, approximately 84% being singletons.

The sample consisted of PBMCs or T cells enriched from blood (not recorded which). The rearrangement links TRBV7-9 to TRBJ2-3; possibly TRBD1 for D (6 bases). This clonotype originated in a human donor with acute COVID-19. The donor label of this sample is uncertain. As DNA, the CDR3 is TGTGCCAGCAGCCCTACCTTTGGGGGCCCAGATACGCAGTATTTT. It is translated as CASSPTFGGPDTQYF.